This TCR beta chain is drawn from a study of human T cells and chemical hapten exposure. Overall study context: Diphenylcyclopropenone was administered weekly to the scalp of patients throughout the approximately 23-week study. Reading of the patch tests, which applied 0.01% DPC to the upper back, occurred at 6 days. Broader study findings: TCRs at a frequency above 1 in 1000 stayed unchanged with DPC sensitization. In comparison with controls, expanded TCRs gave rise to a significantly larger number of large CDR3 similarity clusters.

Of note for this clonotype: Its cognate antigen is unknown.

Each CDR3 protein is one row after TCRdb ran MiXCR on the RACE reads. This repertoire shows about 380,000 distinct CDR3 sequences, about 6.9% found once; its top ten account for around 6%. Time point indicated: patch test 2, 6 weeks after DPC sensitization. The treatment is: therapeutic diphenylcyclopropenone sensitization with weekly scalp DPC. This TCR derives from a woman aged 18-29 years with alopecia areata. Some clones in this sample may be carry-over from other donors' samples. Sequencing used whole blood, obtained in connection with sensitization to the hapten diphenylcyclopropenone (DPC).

DNA of the CDR3: TGTGCCAGCAGTTTGCAGGAGAACTATGGCTACACCTTC. Amino acid sequence: CASSLQENYGYTF. The rearrangement joins TRBV12-3 or TRBV12-4 to TRBJ1-2; D is unresolved. The CDR3 has 13 amino acids. The V end lost 3 bases, the J end lost 2 bases, and 7 bases lay between the germline ends.